The 21 T cell receptor beta chains given below trace back to one sample, sequenced in a study of patients and donors after allogeneic stem cell transplantation. MiXCR, applied by TCRdb to the RT-PCR reads, yields one record per CDR3 protein. The sample carries hundreds of thousands of distinct CDR3 sequences, roughly 16% recorded once. Sequenced: blood, either unsorted or a sorted T cell fraction (not recorded which). The source of these receptors is a human donor who was either an allogeneic HSCT recipient or a stem cell or donor lymphocyte infusion donor (not recorded which). It is not recorded whose cells these are; they may come from a transplant donor.

The chain has TRBV15 and TRBJ2-3; perhaps D is TRBD1 or TRBD2 (5 bases each). The CDR3 consists of 16 residues. V gave up 5 bases and J gave up 6 bases, with 21 bases separating them. Germline V gene lookup returns CDR1 LNHNV and CDR2 YYDKDF (reference sequence). The CDR3, as DNA: TGTGCCACCAGCGGCCCTGGGACCTCCGATGGGGATACGCAGTATTTT. Protein product: CATSGPGTSDGDTQYF. Drawing the rest from reference TRBV15 and TRBJ2-3, the complete variable domain is DAMVIQNPRYQVTQFGKPVTLSCSQTLNHNVMYWYQQKSSQAPKLLFHYYDKDFNNEADTPDNFQSRRPNTSFCFLDIRSPGLGDTAMYLCATSGPGTSDGDTQYFGPGTRLTVL.

This clonotype was seen only a few times. The rearrangement joins TRBV18 to TRBJ1-5; TRBD1 matches at 8 bases. This CDR3 spans 14 amino acids. Germline assignment: CDR1 KGHSH and CDR2 LQKENI. Trimming at V came to 5 bases and at J to 2 bases, leaving 2 bases not matched to a gene. The CDR3 here is CASSARGRNQPQHF. CDR3 coding DNA: TGTGCCAGCTCAGCCAGGGGGCGCAATCAGCCCCAGCATTTT.

This sequence joins TRBV28 and TRBJ2-3; the D gene could be TRBD1 or TRBD2 (5 bases each). This CDR3 spans 16 amino acids. CDR1 is MDHEN, CDR2 SYDVKM, per germline. Trimming pared 1 base from V and 9 bases from J, leaving 20 bases between. Written as DNA, the CDR3 is TGTGCCAGCAGTTTATCGGGAAAGGGGCACTCGGGGACGCAGTATTTT. Protein: CASSLSGKGHSGTQYF.

This clonotype has just a few counts. The chain uses TRBV25-1 and TRBJ2-1; 7 bases agree with TRBD2. Germline trimming cut 2 bases from V and 7 bases from J; bases unmatched to any gene: 11. The CDR3 sequence is 16 residues long. CDR1 and CDR2 from the germline V gene are MGHDK and SYGVNS. The CDR3 is CASSENGRGGRNEQFF. As DNA, the CDR3 is TGTGCCAGCAGTGAAAATGGGCGGGGAGGGCGGAATGAGCAGTTCTTC.

The CDR3 sequence: CASSTVAGKAYEQYF. In DNA, the CDR3 is TGTGCCAGCAGTACGGTAGCGGGAAAGGCCTACGAGCAGTACTTC. The rearrangement joins TRBV6-1 to TRBJ2-7, with 8 bases identical to TRBD2. CDR3 length: 15 residues. Germline V CDR1 and CDR2: MNHNS, SASEGT. Trimming cost V 5 bases and J 2 bases; bases outside gene matches: 8.

This clonotype was counted at least ten times. This chain connects TRBV5-1 to TRBJ2-2; D possibly corresponds to TRBD1 (6 bases). Germline V gene data show CDR1 as SGHRS and CDR2 as YFSETQ. CDR3 length: 14 amino acids. The ends were cut back, 8 bases at V and 5 bases at J, with 16 bases in the middle. CDR3 sequence: CASRQAILTGELFF. The CDR3 DNA sequence: TGCGCCAGTAGACAGGCTATTTTGACCGGGGAGCTGTTTTTT.

This clonotype was seen only a few times. The V gene is TRBV6-5, the J gene TRBJ2-4; 7 bases fit TRBD1. There are 15 residues in the CDR3. V trimming: 2 bases; J trimming: 0 bases; junction bases outside the gene matches: 1. The V gene's germline CDR1 is MNHEY and CDR2 SVGAGI. CDR3 amino acids: CASSYRDRAKNIQYF. Written as DNA, the CDR3 is TGTGCCAGCAGTTACCGGGACAGAGCCAAAAACATTCAGTACTTC.

The chain has TRBV24-1 and TRBJ2-4; D might be TRBD1 or TRBD2, each matching 5 bases. The CDR3 is made up of 12 amino acids. Germline V gives CDR1 KGHDR, CDR2 SFDVKD. Trimming shortened V by 5 bases and J by 8 bases, and 9 bases separated the two germline ends. CDR3 in DNA: TGTGCCACCAGTGGAGGGGCGGACATTCAGTACTTC. Protein: CATSGGADIQYF.

The rearrangement uses TRBV27 and TRBJ2-1; weak D call: TRBD2 (7 bases). The germline V gene has CDR1 MNHEY and CDR2 SMNVEV (reference sequence). The CDR3 length is 15 residues. The ends were cut back, 8 bases at V and 7 bases at J, with 21 bases in the middle. The CDR3 nucleotides are TGTGCCAGCGCCCTTAGTCGGGGGGCGAGGAATGAGCAGTTCTTC. Encoded protein: CASALSRGARNEQFF.

A few counts support this clonotype. V is TRBV4-3 and J is TRBJ2-4; D call uncertain. Germline V lookup: CDR1 LGHNA, CDR2 YSLEER. Trimming cost V 0 bases and J 0 bases, with 12 bases left between them. CDR3 length equals 17 residues. CDR3 region: CASSQDHPGLAKNIQYF. In nucleotides, the CDR3 is TGCGCCAGCAGCCAAGATCACCCAGGATTAGCCAAAAACATTCAGTACTTC.

The chain recombines TRBV28 with TRBJ1-5; tentatively, D is TRBD1 (6 bases). Trimming took 5 bases from V and 4 from J, leaving 15 bases between them. This CDR3 is 15 amino acids long. Germline V gives CDR1 MDHEN, CDR2 SYDVKM. The CDR3: CASSPSGTNNQPQHF. CDR3 in DNA: TGTGCCAGCAGTCCTTCCGGGACAAATAATCAGCCCCAGCATTTT.

V gene TRBV7-6 combines with J gene TRBJ2-3; D is perhaps TRBD1 (6 bases). This CDR3 has 17 amino acids. Germline CDR1 reads SGHVS; CDR2 reads FNYEAQ. The ends were cut back, 5 bases at V and 7 bases at J, with 25 bases in the middle. CDR3 nucleotide sequence: TGTGCCAGCAGCACCCTCCGACTTGGGGATGGGACAAATACGCAGTATTTT. This translates into CASSTLRLGDGTNTQYF. The full variable domain, its missing parts supplied by reference TRBV7-6 and TRBJ2-3, is GAGVSQSPRYKVTKRGQDVALRCDPISGHVSLYWYRQALGQGPEFLTYFNYEAQQDKSGLPNDRFSAERPEGSISTLTIQRTEQRDSAMYRCASSTLRLGDGTNTQYFGPGTRLTVL.

V and J are TRBV10-3 and TRBJ2-2; 9 nucleotides agree with TRBD1. The ends lost 6 bases at V and 6 bases at J; junction bases unmatched: 14. This CDR3 has 17 residues. Germline CDR1 and CDR2: ENHRY and SYGVKD. The CDR3 nucleotides are TGTGCCATCAGGCGCATTACAGGGACAGGGTTAGCCGGGGAGCTGTTTTTT. The encoded protein is CAIRRITGTGLAGELFF.

This clonotype was detected ten times or more. This chain links TRBV5-1 with TRBJ2-7, with 8 positions matching TRBD2. Per germline, CDR1 SGHRS and CDR2 YFSETQ. The CDR3 runs to 15 residues. Trimming removed 2 bases from V and 3 bases from J; junction bases left unmatched: 7. The CDR3 sequence is CASSFSGGSDYEQYF. The CDR3 nucleotides read TGCGCCAGCAGCTTCTCGGGAGGGTCAGACTACGAGCAGTACTTC.

This clonotype was observed at least ten times. This CDR3 reads CASSDPGAYNEQFF. The CDR3 bases are TGTGCCAGCAGTGACCCCGGGGCTTACAATGAGCAGTTCTTC. The gene calls are TRBV25-1 and TRBJ2-1, with D perhaps TRBD1 or TRBD2 (5 bases each). There are 14 residues in the CDR3. Germline-derived CDR1 and CDR2 are MGHDK and SYGVNS. The V end lost 3 bases, the J end lost 4 bases, and 10 bases lay between the germline ends.

V usage is TRBV7-9 and J usage is TRBJ1-1; D is unresolved. The CDR3 totals 12 residues. Trimming cost V 10 bases and J 0 bases, with 9 bases left between them. Germline lookup yields CDR1 SEHNR and CDR2 FQNEAQ (reference sequence). The chain's CDR3 is CATNSMNTEAFF. The CDR3 DNA reads TGTGCCACCAATAGCATGAACACTGAAGCTTTCTTT.

This clonotype was picked up many times. One junction end disagrees with the germline gene, perhaps due to a read error. The chain recombines TRBV3-1 with TRBJ2-5; D unclear. The CDR3 totals 14 residues. Germline V gene data show CDR1 as LGHDT and CDR2 as YNNKEL (reference sequence). The CDR3 spells CASSKEVNRETQYF. In nucleotides, the CDR3 is TGTGCCAGCAGCAAAGAGGTTAATCGAGAGACCCAGTACTTC.

This clonotype was picked up many times. The CDR3 loop is CASSFRDMNTEAFF. The CDR3 DNA sequence: TGCGCCAGCAGCTTTCGGGACATGAACACTGAAGCTTTCTTT. The chain has TRBV5-1 and TRBJ1-1; maybe TRBD1 (6 bases). V was cut by 2 bases and J by 0 bases, with 8 bases left in between. In germline, CDR1 is SGHRS, CDR2 YFSETQ. The CDR3 has 14 amino acids. The variable domain in full, with the rest retrieved from reference TRBV5-1 and TRBJ1-1, is KAGVTQTPRYLIKTRGQQVTLSCSPISGHRSVSWYQQTPGQGLQFLFEYFSETQRNKGNFPGRFSGRQFSNSRSEMNVSTLELGDSALYLCASSFRDMNTEAFFGQGTRLTVV.

This clonotype was counted a few times. The chain uses TRBV4-3 and TRBJ1-2, with 12 bases aligning to TRBD1. The CDR3 covers 16 residues. Unmatched junction bases numbered 2, after V lost 1 base and J lost 2 bases. The germline V gene has CDR1 LGHNA and CDR2 YSLEER. The CDR3 here is CASSQGGTGGNYGYTF. CDR3 in DNA: TGCGCCAGCAGCCAAGGAGGGACAGGGGGCAACTATGGCTACACCTTC.

The chain employs TRBV20-1 and TRBJ2-1, with TRBD2 matching 12 bases. The CDR3 has 15 amino acids. Germline CDR1 DFQATT, CDR2 SNEGSKA (reference sequence). J lost 10 bases, V lost 6 bases, and 13 bases had no gene match. In DNA form, the CDR3 reads TGCAGTGCCCGAATGCGACTAGCGGGAGTGGGGGAGCAGTTCTTC. Translation: CSARMRLAGVGEQFF.

This clonotype came up many times. This sequence joins TRBV12-3 or TRBV12-4 and TRBJ2-1; TRBD1 matches at 8 bases. The CDR3 contains 15 residues. V shed 3 bases and J 10 bases; nucleotides not matched to a gene: 11. CDR3 nucleotide sequence: TGTGCCAGCAGTTTCGACAGGGGCCCGGCTGGGGAGCAGTTCTTC. This sequence encodes CASSFDRGPAGEQFF.